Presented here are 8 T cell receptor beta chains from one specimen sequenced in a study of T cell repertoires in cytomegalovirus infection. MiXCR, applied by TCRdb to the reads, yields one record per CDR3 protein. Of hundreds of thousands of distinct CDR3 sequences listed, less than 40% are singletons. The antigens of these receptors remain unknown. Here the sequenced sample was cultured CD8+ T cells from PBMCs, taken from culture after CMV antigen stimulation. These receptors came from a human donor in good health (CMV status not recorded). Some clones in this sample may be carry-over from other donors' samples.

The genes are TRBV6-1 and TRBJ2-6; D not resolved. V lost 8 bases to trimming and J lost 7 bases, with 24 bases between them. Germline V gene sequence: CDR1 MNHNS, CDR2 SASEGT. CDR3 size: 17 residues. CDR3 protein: CASVGVRLGDGANVLTF. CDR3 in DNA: TGTGCCAGCGTGGGCGTTAGATTGGGCGATGGTGCCAACGTCCTGACTTTC.

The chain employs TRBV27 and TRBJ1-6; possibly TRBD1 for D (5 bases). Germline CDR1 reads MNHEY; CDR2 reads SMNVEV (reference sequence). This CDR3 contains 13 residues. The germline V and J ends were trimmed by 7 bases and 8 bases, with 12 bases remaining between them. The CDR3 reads CASTGEIDSPLHF. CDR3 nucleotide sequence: TGTGCCAGCACGGGGGAGATTGATTCACCCCTCCACTTT.

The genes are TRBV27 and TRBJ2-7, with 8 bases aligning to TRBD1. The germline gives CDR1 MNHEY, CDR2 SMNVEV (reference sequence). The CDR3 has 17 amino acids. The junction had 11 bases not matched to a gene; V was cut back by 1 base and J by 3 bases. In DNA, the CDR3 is TGTGCCAGCAGTTTATGGGTAGGGACAGGACAACACTACGAGCAGTACTTC. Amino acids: CASSLWVGTGQHYEQYF.

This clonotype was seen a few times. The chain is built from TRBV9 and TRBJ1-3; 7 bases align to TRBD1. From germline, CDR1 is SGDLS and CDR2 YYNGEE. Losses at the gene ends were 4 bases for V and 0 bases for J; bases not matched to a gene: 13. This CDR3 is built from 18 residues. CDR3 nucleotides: TGTGCCAGCAGCCCTAGGACAGGCGAGTTTTACTCTGGAAACACCATATATTTT. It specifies CASSPRTGEFYSGNTIYF.

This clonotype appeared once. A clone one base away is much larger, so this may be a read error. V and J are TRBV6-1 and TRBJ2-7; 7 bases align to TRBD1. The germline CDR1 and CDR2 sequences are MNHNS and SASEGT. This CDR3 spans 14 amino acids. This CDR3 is CANSYSGDSYEQYV. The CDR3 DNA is TGTGCCAACAGTTACTCTGGGGACAGCTACGAGCAGTACGTC.

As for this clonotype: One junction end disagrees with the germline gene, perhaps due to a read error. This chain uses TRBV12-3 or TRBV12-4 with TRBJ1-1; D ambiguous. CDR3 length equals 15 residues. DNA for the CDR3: TGTGCCAACAGTTCAACCTACCCCGGTCGGACTGAAGCTTTCTTT. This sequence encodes CANSSTYPGRTEAFF.

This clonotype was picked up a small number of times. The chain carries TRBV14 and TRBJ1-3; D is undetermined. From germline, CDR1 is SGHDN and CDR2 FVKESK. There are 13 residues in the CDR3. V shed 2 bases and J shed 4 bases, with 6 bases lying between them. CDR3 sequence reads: CASSQRGGNTIYF. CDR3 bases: TGTGCCAGCAGCCAACGAGGAGGAAACACCATATATTTT.

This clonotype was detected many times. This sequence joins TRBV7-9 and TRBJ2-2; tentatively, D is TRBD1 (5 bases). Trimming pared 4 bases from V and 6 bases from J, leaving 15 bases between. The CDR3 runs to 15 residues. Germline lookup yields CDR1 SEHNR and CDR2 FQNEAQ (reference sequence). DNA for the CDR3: TGTGCCAGCAGCTCGAGGACAAAGATCGCCGGGGAGCTGTTTTTT. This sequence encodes CASSSRTKIAGELFF.